This TCR beta chain originates from a study of T cells in women clearing cervical HPV infection. At the level of the study: HLA type could not be excluded as a confounder. General study points: Unknown T-cell numbers per sample may underlie the richness differences. TRBV6-7 relative abundance averaged approximately 0.11% in cases and about 0.15% in controls.

Germline V gene lookup returns CDR1 SGHDT and CDR2 YYEEEE. V gave up 0 bases and J gave up 2 bases; unmatched junction bases: 4. This CDR3 is built from 15 residues. As regards this clone: Antigen unknown. The observed sequence ends 3 residues before the CDR3 terminus, with the missing tail filled in from the germline J gene.

Genomic DNA, averaging around 1,200 ng per sample, yielded TCR beta CDR3 via immunoSEQ. Data came from immunoSEQ multiplex PCR; TCRdb stores just in-frame clones and leaves some out. The data show 30,000 to 45,000 clones, and the top ten clones hold under 8.5%. The specimen was blood buffy coat. The rearrangement uses TRBV5-6 and TRBJ2-5; 7 bases line up with TRBD2. This TCR was sampled from a woman between 18 and 69 years old with a cervical HPV16 infection that either progressed to CIN3+ or cleared (not recorded which). The CDR3 protein is CASSLGRGIQETQYF. The covered CDR3 bases are TGTGCCAGCAGCTTGGGGCGGGGGATACAAGAGACC.